Sequencing of this TCR beta chain was carried out in a study of tumor-infiltrating lymphocytes in glioblastoma multiforme. Notes on the study in general: Only one glioblastoma patient had TCR and mutation analysis. RNA-based TCR sequencing may distort clone frequencies, since cells carry unequal TCR transcript numbers.

Three nested ARM-PCR rounds with V-beta and C-beta primers built TCRB libraries. Unique molecular identifiers were not described for the libraries. TCRdb used MiXCR to reprocess the multiplex PCR reads, holding one entry per CDR3 protein. Of approximately 30,000 distinct CDR3 sequences detected, under 70% appear once; the ten largest clones hold around 33%. This CDR3 region has 17 residues. The V segment lost 4 bases and the J segment 5 bases; nucleotides outside the gene matches: 13. Germline CDR1 and CDR2: SGHRS and YFSETQ. This clonotype was observed a handful of times. Its antigen is not known. The sequence was obtained from a male donor with glioblastoma. Specimen: brain tumor tissue. V is TRBV5-1 and J is TRBJ2-1; 9 bases agree with TRBD2. The CDR3 spells CASSPSHIAGVNNEQFF. DNA of the CDR3: TGCGCCAGCAGCCCCTCCCACATAGCGGGAGTTAACAATGAGCAGTTCTTC.